The next 3 T cell receptor beta chains were all read from a single sample in a study of cytomegalovirus exposure and HLA in healthy donors. PCR used 60 Vbeta primers and 13 Jbeta primers. The assay was immunoSEQ multiplex PCR, and TCRdb's table has in-frame clones only and misses some. The sample lists about 100,000 clones; around 80% were seen once. What was sequenced was PBMCs. The receptors stem from a male donor in good health and CMV-seropositive.

The chain joins TRBV4-1 to TRBJ2-1; D might be TRBD1 (5 bases). Trimming stripped 1 base from V and 6 bases from J, with 19 bases between. Germline lookup yields CDR1 MGHRA and CDR2 YSYEKL. This CDR3 has 17 amino acids. CDR3 sequence reads: CASSQVGRTPTSNEQFF. The CDR3 DNA is TGCGCCAGCAGCCAAGTCGGTCGGACACCAACCAGCAATGAGCAGTTCTTC.

V is TRBV2 and J is TRBJ2-5, with D unresolved. Looked up from germline, CDR1 is SNHLY and CDR2 is FYNNEI. Deletions cut 7 bases from V and 4 bases from J, with 16 bases between. The CDR3 loop spans 14 amino acids. The CDR3: CASKRLVGSETQYF. CDR3 DNA: TGTGCCAGCAAACGTCTAGTGGGTTCAGAGACCCAGTACTTC.

DNA of the CDR3: TGCGCCAGCAGCCAAGCATTGATAGCGGGGACTACATTCGGGGAGCTGTTTTTT. Translation: CASSQALIAGTTFGELFF. The rearrangement links TRBV4-3 to TRBJ2-2; 8 nucleotides line up with TRBD2. Germline CDR1 and CDR2: LGHNA and YSLEER. The CDR3 consists of 18 residues. Losses at the gene ends were 1 base for V and 7 bases for J; bases not matched to a gene: 14.